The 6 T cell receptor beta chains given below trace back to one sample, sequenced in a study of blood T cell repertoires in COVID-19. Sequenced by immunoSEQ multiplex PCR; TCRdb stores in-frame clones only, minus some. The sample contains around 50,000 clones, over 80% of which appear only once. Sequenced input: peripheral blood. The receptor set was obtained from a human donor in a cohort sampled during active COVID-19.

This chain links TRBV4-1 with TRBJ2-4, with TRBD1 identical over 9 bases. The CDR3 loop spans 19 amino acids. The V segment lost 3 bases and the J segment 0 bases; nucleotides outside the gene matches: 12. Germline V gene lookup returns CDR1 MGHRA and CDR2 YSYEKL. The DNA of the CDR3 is TGCGCCAGCAGCCAGATCAACCCGGGACAGGGTACAGCCAAAAACATTCAGTACTTC. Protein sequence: CASSQINPGQGTAKNIQYF.

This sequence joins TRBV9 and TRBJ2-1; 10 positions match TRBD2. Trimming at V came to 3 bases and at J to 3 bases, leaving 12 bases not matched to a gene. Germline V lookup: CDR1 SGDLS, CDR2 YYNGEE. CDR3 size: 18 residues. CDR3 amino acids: CASSAPRSSGGLYNEQFF. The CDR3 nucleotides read TGTGCCAGCAGCGCGCCAAGATCTAGCGGGGGCCTCTACAATGAGCAGTTCTTC.

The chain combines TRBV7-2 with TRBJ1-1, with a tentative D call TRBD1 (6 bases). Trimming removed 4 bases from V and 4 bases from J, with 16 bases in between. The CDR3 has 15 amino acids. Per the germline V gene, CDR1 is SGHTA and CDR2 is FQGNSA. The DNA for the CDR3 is TGTGCCAGCAGCTCCCAACAGGGTTTGAGCACTGAAGCTTTCTTT. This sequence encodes CASSSQQGLSTEAFF. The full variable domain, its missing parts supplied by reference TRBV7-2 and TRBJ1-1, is GAGVSQSPSNKVTEKGKDVELRCDPISGHTALYWYRQSLGQGLEFLIYFQGNSAPDKSGLPSDRFSAERTGGSVSTLTIQRTQQEDSAVYLCASSSQQGLSTEAFFGQGTRLTVV.

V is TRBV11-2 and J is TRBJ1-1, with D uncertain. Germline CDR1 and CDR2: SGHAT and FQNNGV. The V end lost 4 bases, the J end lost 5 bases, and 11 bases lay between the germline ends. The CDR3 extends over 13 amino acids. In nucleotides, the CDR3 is TGTGCCAGCAGCTCTCAAAGGAGAACTGAAGCTTTCTTT. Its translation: CASSSQRRTEAFF.

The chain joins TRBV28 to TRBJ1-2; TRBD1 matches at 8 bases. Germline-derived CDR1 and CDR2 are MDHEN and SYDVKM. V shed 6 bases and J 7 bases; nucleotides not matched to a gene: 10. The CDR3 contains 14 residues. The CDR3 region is CASSLVDRGPGYTF. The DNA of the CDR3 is TGTGCCAGCAGCTTAGTAGACAGGGGCCCTGGCTACACCTTC.

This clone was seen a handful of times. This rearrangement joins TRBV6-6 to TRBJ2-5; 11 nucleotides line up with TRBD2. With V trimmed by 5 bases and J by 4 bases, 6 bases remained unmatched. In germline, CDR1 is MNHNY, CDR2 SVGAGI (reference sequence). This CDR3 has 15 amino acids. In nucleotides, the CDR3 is TGTGCCAGCAGTAGGATAGCGGGGGGGGGAGAGACCCAGTACTTC. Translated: CASSRIAGGGETQYF.